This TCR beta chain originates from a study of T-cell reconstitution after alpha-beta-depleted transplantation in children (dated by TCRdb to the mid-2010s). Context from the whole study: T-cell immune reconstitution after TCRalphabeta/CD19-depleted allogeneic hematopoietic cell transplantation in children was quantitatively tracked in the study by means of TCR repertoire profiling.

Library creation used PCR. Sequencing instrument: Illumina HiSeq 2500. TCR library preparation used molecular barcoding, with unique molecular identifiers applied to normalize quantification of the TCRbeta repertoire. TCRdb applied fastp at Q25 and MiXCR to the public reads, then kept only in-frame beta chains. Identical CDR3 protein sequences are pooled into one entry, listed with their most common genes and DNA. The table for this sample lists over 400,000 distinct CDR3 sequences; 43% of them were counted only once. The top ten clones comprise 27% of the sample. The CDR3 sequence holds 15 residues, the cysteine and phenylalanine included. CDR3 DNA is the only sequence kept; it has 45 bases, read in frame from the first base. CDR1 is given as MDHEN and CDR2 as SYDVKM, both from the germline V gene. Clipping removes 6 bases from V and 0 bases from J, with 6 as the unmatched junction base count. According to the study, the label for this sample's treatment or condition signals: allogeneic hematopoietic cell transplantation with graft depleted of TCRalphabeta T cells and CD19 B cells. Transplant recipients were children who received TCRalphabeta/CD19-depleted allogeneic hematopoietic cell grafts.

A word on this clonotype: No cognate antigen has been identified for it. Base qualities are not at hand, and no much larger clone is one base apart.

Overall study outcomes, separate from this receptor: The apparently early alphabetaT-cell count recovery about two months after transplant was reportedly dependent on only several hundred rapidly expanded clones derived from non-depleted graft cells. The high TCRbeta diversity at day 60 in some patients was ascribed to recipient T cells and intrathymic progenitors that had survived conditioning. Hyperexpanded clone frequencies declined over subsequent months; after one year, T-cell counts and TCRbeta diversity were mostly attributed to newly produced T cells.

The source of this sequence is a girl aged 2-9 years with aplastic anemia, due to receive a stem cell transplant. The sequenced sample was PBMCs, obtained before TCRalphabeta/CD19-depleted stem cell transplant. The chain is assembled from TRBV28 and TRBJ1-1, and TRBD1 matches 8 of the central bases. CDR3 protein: CASSRDRFMNTEAFF. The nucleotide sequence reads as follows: TGTGCCAGCAGCCGGGACAGGTTTATGAACACTGAAGCTTTCTTT.